This passage covers 4 T cell receptor beta chains from one sample sequenced in a study of T cell responses to AZD1222 COVID-19 vaccine. Sequencing used immunoSEQ multiplex PCR; TCRdb keeps in-frame clones, though not all of them. The sample consists of under 150,000 clones, about 88% of them appearing once. The sample was peripheral blood, taken on day 0 of AZD1222 vaccination. Source of these receptors: an adult in good health.

The rearrangement joins TRBV4-2 to TRBJ2-7; 9 nucleotides line up with TRBD1. The CDR3 spans 16 residues. Germline CDR1 and CDR2: LGHNA and YNFKEQ. The J segment lost 1 base and the V segment lost 0 bases, leaving 4 bases of the junction unmatched. CDR3 nucleotide sequence: TGTGCCAGCAGCCAAGATGCGGGACAGGGATCCTACGAGCAGTACTTC. It translates to CASSQDAGQGSYEQYF.

V and J are TRBV5-6 and TRBJ2-2; D uncertain. V gave up 1 base and J gave up 6 bases, with 7 bases separating them. This CDR3 is built from 13 residues. Germline V gene lookup returns CDR1 SGHDT and CDR2 YYEEEE. The CDR3 coding sequence is TGTGCCAGCAGCTTGTTTCAGCCCGGGGAGCTGTTTTTT. The encoded protein is CASSLFQPGELFF.

The DNA for the CDR3 is TGTGCCAGCAGCTCAACGACAGCGGAAGCTTTCTTT. Translating gives CASSSTTAEAFF. The chain joins TRBV7-9 to TRBJ1-1, with a possible D match to TRBD1 (5 bases). CDR1 SEHNR and CDR2 FQNEAQ come from the germline V gene (reference sequence). The CDR3 loop spans 12 amino acids. With 4 bases removed from V and 8 bases from J, the gap between germline ends came to 11 bases.

The gene calls are TRBV7-6 and TRBJ1-3; 9 positions agree with TRBD1. Germline V CDR1 and CDR2: SGHVS, FNYEAQ. The junction had 2 bases not matched to a gene; V was cut back by 1 base and J by 4 bases. This CDR3 comprises 15 residues. CDR3 sequence reads: CASSLDGTGGNTIYF. CDR3 in DNA: TGTGCCAGCAGCTTAGACGGGACAGGGGGAAACACCATATATTTT. Supplemented by reference TRBV7-6 and TRBJ1-3, the full variable domain reads GAGVSQSPRYKVTKRGQDVALRCDPISGHVSLYWYRQALGQGPEFLTYFNYEAQQDKSGLPNDRFSAERPEGSISTLTIQRTEQRDSAMYRCASSLDGTGGNTIYFGEGSWLTVV.